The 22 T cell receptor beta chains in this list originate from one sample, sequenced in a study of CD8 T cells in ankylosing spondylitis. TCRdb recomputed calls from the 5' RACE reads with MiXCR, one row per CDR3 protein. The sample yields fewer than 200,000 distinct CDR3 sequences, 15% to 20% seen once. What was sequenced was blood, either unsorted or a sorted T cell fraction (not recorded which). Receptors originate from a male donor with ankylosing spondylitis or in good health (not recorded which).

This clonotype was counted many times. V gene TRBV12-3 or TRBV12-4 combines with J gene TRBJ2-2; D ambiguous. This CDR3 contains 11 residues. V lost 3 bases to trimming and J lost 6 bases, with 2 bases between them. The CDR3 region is CASSFSGELFF. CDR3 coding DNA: TGTGCCAGCAGTTTTTCCGGGGAGCTGTTTTTT.

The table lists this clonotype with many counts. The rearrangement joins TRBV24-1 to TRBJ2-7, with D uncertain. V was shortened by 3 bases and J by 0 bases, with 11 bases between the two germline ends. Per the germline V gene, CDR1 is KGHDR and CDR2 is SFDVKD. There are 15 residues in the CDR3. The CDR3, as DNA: TGTGCCACCAGTGATCCCGCCAGGAACTCCTACGAGCAGTACTTC. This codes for CATSDPARNSYEQYF.

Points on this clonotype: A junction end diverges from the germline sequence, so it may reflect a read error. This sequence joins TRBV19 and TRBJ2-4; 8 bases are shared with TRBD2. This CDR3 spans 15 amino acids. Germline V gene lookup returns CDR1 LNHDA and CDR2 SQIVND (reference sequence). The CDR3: CASSITAGDRNIQCF. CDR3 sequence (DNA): TGTGCCAGTAGTATAACAGCGGGAGATAGAAACATTCAGTGCTTC.

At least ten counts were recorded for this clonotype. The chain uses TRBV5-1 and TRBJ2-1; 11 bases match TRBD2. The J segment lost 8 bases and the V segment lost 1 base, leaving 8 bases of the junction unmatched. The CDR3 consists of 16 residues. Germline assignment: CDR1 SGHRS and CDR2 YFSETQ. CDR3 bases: TGCGCCAGCAGCTTGTCCGGGACTAGCGGAATCGATGAGCAGTTCTTC. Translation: CASSLSGTSGIDEQFF.

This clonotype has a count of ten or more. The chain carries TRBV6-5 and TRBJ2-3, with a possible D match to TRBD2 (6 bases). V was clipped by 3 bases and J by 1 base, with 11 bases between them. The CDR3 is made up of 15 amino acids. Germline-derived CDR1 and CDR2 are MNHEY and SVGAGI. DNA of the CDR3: TGTGCCAGCAGTTATAGCGGACTGGGCACAGATACGCAGTATTTT. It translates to CASSYSGLGTDTQYF.

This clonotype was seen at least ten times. The CDR3: CASIPAGSNYGYTF. Here the CDR3 DNA reads TGTGCCAGCATCCCCGCGGGTTCTAACTATGGCTACACCTTC. The gene calls are TRBV12-3 or TRBV12-4 and TRBJ1-2; no definite D call. This CDR3 has 14 amino acids. V was shortened by 7 bases and J by 0 bases, with 12 bases between the two germline ends.

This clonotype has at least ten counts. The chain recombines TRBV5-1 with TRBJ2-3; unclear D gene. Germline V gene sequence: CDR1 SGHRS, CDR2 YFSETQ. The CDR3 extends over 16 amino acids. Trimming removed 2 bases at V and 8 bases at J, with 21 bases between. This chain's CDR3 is CASSFNPSVVRRTQYF. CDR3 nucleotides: TGCGCCAGCAGCTTTAATCCCAGCGTCGTACGTCGTACGCAGTATTTT.

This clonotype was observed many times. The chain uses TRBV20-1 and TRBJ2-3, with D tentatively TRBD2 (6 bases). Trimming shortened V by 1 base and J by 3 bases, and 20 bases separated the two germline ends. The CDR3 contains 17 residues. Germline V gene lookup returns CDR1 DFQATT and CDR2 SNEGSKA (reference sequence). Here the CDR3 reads CSARGRRDFGRTDTQYF. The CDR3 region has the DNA TGCAGTGCTAGAGGGAGGAGGGACTTTGGGAGGACAGATACGCAGTATTTT.

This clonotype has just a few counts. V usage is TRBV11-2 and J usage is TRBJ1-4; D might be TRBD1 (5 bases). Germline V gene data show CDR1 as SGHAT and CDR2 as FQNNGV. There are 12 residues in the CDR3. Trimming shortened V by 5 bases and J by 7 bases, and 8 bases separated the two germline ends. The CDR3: CASSGQGEKLFF. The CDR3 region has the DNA TGTGCCAGCAGCGGGCAGGGTGAAAAACTGTTTTTT.

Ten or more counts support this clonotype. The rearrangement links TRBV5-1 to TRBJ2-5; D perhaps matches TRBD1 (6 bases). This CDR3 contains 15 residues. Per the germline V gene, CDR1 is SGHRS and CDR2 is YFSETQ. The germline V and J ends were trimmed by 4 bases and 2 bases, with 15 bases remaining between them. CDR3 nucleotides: TGCGCCAGCAGCAGGTCACAGGGTTCGCAAGAGACCCAGTACTTC. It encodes CASSRSQGSQETQYF.

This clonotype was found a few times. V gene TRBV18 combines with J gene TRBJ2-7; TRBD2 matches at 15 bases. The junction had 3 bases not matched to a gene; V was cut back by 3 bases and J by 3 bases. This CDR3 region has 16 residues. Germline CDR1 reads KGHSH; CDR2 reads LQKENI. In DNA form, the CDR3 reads TGTGCCAGCTCACCGAGGGGACTAGCGGGAGGCTACGAGCAGTACTTC. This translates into CASSPRGLAGGYEQYF.

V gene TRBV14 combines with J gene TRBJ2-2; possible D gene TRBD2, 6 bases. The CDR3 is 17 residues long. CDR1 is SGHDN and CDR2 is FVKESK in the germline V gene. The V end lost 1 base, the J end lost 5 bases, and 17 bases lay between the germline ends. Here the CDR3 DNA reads TGTGCCAGCAGCCAAGGGCAGGGTCTAGCGTGGACCGGGGAGCTGTTTTTT. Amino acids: CASSQGQGLAWTGELFF.

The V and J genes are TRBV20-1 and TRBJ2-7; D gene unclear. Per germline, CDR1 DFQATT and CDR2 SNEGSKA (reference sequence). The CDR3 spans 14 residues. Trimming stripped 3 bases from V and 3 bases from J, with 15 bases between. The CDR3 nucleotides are TGCAGTGCTAGGTCGCGCGATTTTTACTACGAGCAGTACTTC. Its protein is CSARSRDFYYEQYF.

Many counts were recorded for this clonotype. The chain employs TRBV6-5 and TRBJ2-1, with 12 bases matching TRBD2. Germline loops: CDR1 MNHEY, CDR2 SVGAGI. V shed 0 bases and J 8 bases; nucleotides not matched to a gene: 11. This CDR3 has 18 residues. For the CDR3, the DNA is TGTGCCAGCAGTTACTCGACCCCATCTAGCGGGAGGGCCTATGAGCAGTTCTTC. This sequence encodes CASSYSTPSSGRAYEQFF.

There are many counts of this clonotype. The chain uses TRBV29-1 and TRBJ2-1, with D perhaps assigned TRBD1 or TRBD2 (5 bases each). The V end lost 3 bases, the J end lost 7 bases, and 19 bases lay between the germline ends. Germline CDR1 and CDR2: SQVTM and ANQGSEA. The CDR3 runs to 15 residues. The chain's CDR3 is CSVDGRDEGRNEQFF. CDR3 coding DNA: TGCAGCGTTGACGGCAGGGATGAGGGTCGGAATGAGCAGTTCTTC.

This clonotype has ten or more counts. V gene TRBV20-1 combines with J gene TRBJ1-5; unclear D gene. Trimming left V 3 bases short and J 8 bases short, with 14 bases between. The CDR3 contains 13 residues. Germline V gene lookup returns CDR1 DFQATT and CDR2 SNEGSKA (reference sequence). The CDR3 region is CSARKVVQEPQHF. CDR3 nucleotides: TGCAGTGCTAGGAAGGTGGTGCAGGAGCCCCAGCATTTT.

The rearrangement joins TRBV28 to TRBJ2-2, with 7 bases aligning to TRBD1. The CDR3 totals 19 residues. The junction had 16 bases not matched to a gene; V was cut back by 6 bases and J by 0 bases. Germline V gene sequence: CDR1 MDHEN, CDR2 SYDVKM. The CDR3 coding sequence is TGTGCCAGCAGCCTAACAGGGGCGACCCTTTCAACGAACACCGGGGAGCTGTTTTTT. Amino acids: CASSLTGATLSTNTGELFF.

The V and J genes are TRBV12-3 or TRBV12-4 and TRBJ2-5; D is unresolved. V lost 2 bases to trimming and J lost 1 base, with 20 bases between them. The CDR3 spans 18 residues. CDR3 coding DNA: TGTGCCAGCAGTTTACCCCCCACGCTGACACGACCCCAAGAGACCCAGTACTTC. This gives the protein CASSLPPTLTRPQETQYF.

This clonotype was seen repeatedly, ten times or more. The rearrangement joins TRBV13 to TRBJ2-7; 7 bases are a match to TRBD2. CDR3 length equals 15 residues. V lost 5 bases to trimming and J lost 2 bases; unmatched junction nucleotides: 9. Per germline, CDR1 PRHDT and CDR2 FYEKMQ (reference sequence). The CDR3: CASSLTLAAAYEQYF. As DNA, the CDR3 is TGTGCCAGCAGCCTCACCCTAGCGGCCGCCTACGAGCAGTACTTC.

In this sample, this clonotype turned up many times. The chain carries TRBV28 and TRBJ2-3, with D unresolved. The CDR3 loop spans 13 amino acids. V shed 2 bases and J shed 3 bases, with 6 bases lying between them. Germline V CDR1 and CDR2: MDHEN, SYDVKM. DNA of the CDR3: TGTGCCAGCAGTTTACGCCCAACAGATACGCAGTATTTT. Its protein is CASSLRPTDTQYF.

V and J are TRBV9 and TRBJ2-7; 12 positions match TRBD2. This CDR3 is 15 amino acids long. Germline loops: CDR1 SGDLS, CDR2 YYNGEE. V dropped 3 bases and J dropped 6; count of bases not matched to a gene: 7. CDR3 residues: CASSGRTSGIVEQYF. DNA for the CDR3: TGTGCCAGCAGCGGTCGGACTAGCGGGATAGTCGAGCAGTACTTC.

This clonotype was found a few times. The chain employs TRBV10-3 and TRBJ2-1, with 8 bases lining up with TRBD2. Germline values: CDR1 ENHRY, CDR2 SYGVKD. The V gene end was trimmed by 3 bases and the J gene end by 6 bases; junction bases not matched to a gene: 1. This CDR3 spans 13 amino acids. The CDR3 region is CAISDGTSNEQFF. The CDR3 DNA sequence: TGTGCCATCAGTGACGGGACTAGCAATGAGCAGTTCTTC.